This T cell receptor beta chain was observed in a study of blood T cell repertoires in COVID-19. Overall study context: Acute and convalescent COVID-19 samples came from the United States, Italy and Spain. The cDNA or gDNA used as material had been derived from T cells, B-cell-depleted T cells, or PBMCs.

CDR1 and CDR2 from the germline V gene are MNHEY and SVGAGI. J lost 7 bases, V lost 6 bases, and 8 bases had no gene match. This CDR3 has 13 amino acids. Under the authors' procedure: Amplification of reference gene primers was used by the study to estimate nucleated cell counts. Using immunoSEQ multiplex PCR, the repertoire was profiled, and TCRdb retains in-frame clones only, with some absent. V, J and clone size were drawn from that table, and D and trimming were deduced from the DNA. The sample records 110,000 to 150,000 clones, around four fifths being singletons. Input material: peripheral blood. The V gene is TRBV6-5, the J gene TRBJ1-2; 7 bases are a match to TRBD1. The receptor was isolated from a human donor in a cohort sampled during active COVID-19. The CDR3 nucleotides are TGTGCCAGCAGGGACGGACAGGTTTCTGGCTACACCTTC. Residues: CASRDGQVSGYTF.